This is a list of T cell receptor beta chains from one sample in a study of CD8+ T cells in alopecia areata. Using immunoSEQ multiplex PCR, the repertoire was profiled, and TCRdb retains in-frame clones only, with some absent. Here the sample spans some 150,000 clones, roughly 60% being singletons. The material sequenced was CD8+ T cells sorted from blood. These receptors came from a human donor in good health. The CDR3 runs from the conserved cysteine through the conserved F or W. The D gene is left open where the match is weak. Size is stated for part of the rows, as once, few or many counts, or as a class when the clone is expanded.

>.|.|TRBV29-1|TRBJ2-7
CSVNRENEQYF
TGCAGCGTTAACAGGGAGAACGAGCAGTACTTC
>TRBD1|many|TRBV27|TRBJ2-7
CASSLRTGAANEQYF
TGTGCCAGCAGTCTAAGGACAGGGGCGGCCAACGAGCAGTACTTC
>TRBD1|.|TRBV5-6|TRBJ2-5
CASSSGPTPGGETQYF
TGTGCCAGCAGCTCCGGACCGACGCCAGGGGGAGAGACCCAGTACTTC
>.|few|TRBV29-1|TRBJ2-7
CSALVGGSYEQYF
TGCAGCGCCCTCGTCGGCGGTTCCTACGAGCAGTACTTC
>.|.|TRBV4-2|TRBJ2-2
CASSQTGQSNTGELFF
TGTGCCAGCAGCCAAACGGGACAATCGAACACCGGGGAGCTGTTTTTT
>.|.|TRBV13|TRBJ2-7
CASSEAIFYEQYF
TGTGCCAGCAGTGAAGCCATTTTCTACGAGCAGTACTTC
>.|.|TRBV29-1|TRBJ2-7
CSGTAGNYEQYF
TGCAGCGGCACGGCGGGAAACTACGAGCAGTACTTC
>.|.|TRBV27|TRBJ2-3
CASHNRGLGGADTQYF
TGTGCCAGCCACAACAGGGGACTCGGCGGGGCAGATACGCAGTATTTT
>.|.|TRBV14|TRBJ1-5
CASSQGFTYQPQHF
TGTGCCAGCAGCCAAGGATTCACTTATCAGCCCCAGCATTTT
>.|.|TRBV13|TRBJ1-1
CASSRRNTEAFF
TGTGCCAGCAGCCGACGGAACACTGAAGCTTTCTTT
>.|.|TRBV5-1|TRBJ2-7
CASSLDRHFSYEQYF
TGCGCCAGCAGCTTAGACAGGCATTTTTCCTACGAGCAGTACTTC
>.|.|TRBV29-1|TRBJ2-5
CSAFDRQETQYF
TGCAGCGCCTTCGACAGGCAAGAGACCCAGTACTTC
>.|.|TRBV20-1|TRBJ2-7
CSARGLNLEYF
TGCAGTGCTAGAGGACTAAATTTGGAGTACTTC
>TRBD2|.|TRBV25-1|TRBJ2-1
CASSTGTSENEQFF
TGTGCCAGTTCAACCGGGACTAGCGAGAATGAGCAGTTCTTC